A selection of T cell receptor beta chains follows, all from one sample in a study of control samples from healthy donors and cancer patients. Here immunoSEQ multiplex PCR was the method, and the copy in TCRdb shows in-frame clones only, minus some. The sample consists of more than 85,000 clones, around 82% of them appearing once. The sequencing sample was made of blood. The receptors come from a woman aged 50 to 65 in good health. The CDR3 runs from the conserved cysteine through the conserved F or W. The order of the fields is CDR3 length, V gene, J gene, CDR3 protein.

16	TRBV7-3	TRBJ2-3	CASSLLAGGRTDTQYF
14	TRBV9	TRBJ1-6	CASSNGGFDSPLHF
16	TRBV6-2/TRBV6-3	TRBJ2-3	CASSYLLAGLTDTQYF
14	TRBV5-4	TRBJ1-2	CASTLARAPYGYTF
15	TRBV11-2	TRBJ1-2	CASSLVSGANYGYTF
16	TRBV14	TRBJ2-3	CASSQVLAGGPDTQYF
13	TRBV6-4	TRBJ1-6	CASRDRAGTPLHF
15	TRBV18	TRBJ1-4	CASSPKRGLAEKLFF
15	TRBV6-2/TRBV6-3	TRBJ2-7	CASSILAVRGYEQYF
14	TRBV24-1	TRBJ1-2	CATGPGQGNYGYTF
12	TRBV6-1	TRBJ1-5	CASSEALAPQHF
15	TRBV5-4	TRBJ2-2	CASSQPGRSTGELFF
16	TRBV28	TRBJ2-1	CASSSPTDNMWNEQFF
14	TRBV7-2	TRBJ2-3	CASNRSGRDGTQYF
15	TRBV9	TRBJ1-2	CASSVDGSLGNGYTF
13	TRBV20-1	TRBJ1-2	CSASLTENYGYTF
14	TRBV5-4	TRBJ1-1	CASSLGTVNTEAFF
15	TRBV4-3	TRBJ1-2	CASSQDFSQLYGYTF
14	TRBV18	TRBJ2-7	CASSPTGGFYEQYF
12	TRBV7-9	TRBJ1-1	CASSPYRGEAFF
15	TRBV10-3	TRBJ2-1	CAISDPRSSYNEQFF
15	TRBV27	TRBJ1-2	CASSLESAANYGYTF
13	TRBV24-1	TRBJ1-1	CATSDLSGSEAFF
17	TRBV28	TRBJ2-7	CASSLVLFQGGSYEQYF
16	TRBV10-3	TRBJ1-1	CAISEKPPGMNTEAFF
12	TRBV7-2	TRBJ2-7	CASSLGTGRQYF
13	TRBV2	TRBJ2-7	CASTLADSYEQYF
13	TRBV13	TRBJ2-7	CASSLGGLGEQYF
14	TRBV7-2	TRBJ2-7	CASSLEGGRNEQYF
15	TRBV5-1	TRBJ2-7	CASSPTGTVSYEQYF
15	TRBV11-2	TRBJ1-6	CASRDPGGWNSPLHF
12	TRBV20-1	TRBJ1-6	CSASPGAVPLHF
15	TRBV7-2	TRBJ2-1	CASSGSGGANNEQFF
12	TRBV11-2	TRBJ1-1	CASSLDKGPAFF
13	TRBV5-6	TRBJ1-1	CASSHLNRVGAFF
14	TRBV7-2	TRBJ1-1	CASSRTGTSGEAFF
15	TRBV19	TRBJ1-5	CASIKSRGLDQPQHF
13	TRBV3-1/TRBV3-2	TRBJ2-2	CASREGGTGELFF
11	TRBV20-1	TRBJ1-3	CSAKTRVTIYF
13	TRBV25-1	TRBJ2-7	CASSEQQSYEQYF
11	TRBV14	TRBJ2-7	CASSQSYEQYF
13	TRBV2	TRBJ1-1	CASSERRNTEAFF
11	TRBV18	TRBJ2-7	CASSGSYEQYF
15	TRBV4-3	TRBJ1-2	CASSPTAAEDYGYTF
18	TRBV15	TRBJ1-3	CATSRAGDRGRFANTIYF
17	TRBV9	TRBJ2-1	CASSPRLLAGSYNEQFF
16	TRBV7-9	TRBJ2-7	CASSQTGLRDPYEQYF
15	TRBV5-1	TRBJ1-1	CASTGTGGLNTEAFF
18	TRBV7-2	TRBJ2-7	CASSLRQSTSGSSYEQYF
14	TRBV7-2	TRBJ1-1	CASSPVLAYTEAFF